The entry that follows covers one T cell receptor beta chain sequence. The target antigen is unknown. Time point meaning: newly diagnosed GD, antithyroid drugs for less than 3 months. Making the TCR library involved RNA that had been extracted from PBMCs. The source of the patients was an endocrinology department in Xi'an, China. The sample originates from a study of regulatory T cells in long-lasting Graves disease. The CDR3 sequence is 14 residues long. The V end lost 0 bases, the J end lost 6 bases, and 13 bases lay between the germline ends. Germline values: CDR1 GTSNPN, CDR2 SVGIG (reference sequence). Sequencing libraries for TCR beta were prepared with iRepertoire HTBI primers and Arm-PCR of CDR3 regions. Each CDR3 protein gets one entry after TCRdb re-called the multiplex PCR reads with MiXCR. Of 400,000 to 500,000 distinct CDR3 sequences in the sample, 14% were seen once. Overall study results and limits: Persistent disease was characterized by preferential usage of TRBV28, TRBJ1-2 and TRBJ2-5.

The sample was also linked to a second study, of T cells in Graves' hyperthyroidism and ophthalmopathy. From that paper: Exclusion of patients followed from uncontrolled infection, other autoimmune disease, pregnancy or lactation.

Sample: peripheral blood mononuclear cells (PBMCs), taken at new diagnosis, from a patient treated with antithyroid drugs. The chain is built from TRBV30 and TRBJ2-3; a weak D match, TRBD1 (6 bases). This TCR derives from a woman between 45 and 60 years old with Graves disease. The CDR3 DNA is TGTGCCTGGAGTGTACGGTCAGGGGCCGATACGCAGTATTTT. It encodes CAWSVRSGADTQYF.